These 17 T cell receptor beta chains originate from one sample sequenced in a study of T-cell reconstitution after alpha-beta-depleted transplantation in children. Unique molecular identifiers featured in how the TCRbeta library was prepared. TCRdb recomputed calls from the PCR reads with MiXCR, one row per CDR3 protein. Seen here are a few hundred thousand distinct CDR3 sequences, 20% to 30% observed once, and the top ten hold about 5%. Source: PBMCs, mostly from graft donor cells, taken 360 days after TCRalphabeta/CD19-depleted stem cell transplant. Receptors were obtained from a female patient aged 2-10 years who had a stem cell transplant for congenital amegakaryocytic thrombocytopenia, so the T cells may come from the graft donor.

V is TRBV4-1 and J is TRBJ1-3, with a tentative D call TRBD1 (5 bases). Trimming took off 6 bases at V and 0 bases at J, with 21 bases between the two ends. The CDR3 spans 18 residues. CDR1 is MGHRA and CDR2 is YSYEKL in the germline V gene. Here the CDR3 DNA reads TGCGCCAGCAGTCCCAGGGCGTGGGCTCCGAACTCTGGAAACACCATATATTTT. It translates to CASSPRAWAPNSGNTIYF.

This clonotype was observed a few times. V is TRBV20-1 and J is TRBJ2-7; TRBD2 agrees at 10 bases. The germline V gene encodes CDR1 DFQATT and CDR2 SNEGSKA (reference sequence). The junction had 8 bases not matched to a gene; V was cut back by 0 bases and J by 6 bases. This CDR3 region has 15 residues. CDR3 nucleotides: TGCAGTGCTAGAGATTTCGAGCGGGGGGGCGGCGAGCAGTACTTC. Translating it yields CSARDFERGGGEQYF.

In its sample, this clonotype was seen many times. J is TRBJ2-1 and V is TRBV12-3 or TRBV12-4; 10 bases line up with TRBD2. This CDR3 comprises 15 residues. With 7 bases clipped from V and 5 bases from J, the junction kept 8 bases outside the gene matches. The CDR3 bases are TGTGCCAGCACCGAACTAGCGGGATCAGACAATGAGCAGTTCTTC. Translating gives CASTELAGSDNEQFF.

There are a few counts of this clonotype. J is TRBJ1-3 and V is TRBV5-8; D ambiguous. The V gene's germline CDR1 is SGHTS and CDR2 YDEGEE. Between the trimmed V and J ends, which lost 2 bases and 0 bases, there was a span of 12 bases. The length of the CDR3 is 16 residues. This CDR3 reads CASSLSGRNSGNTIYF. The CDR3 region has the DNA TGTGCCAGCAGCTTATCCGGGCGGAACTCTGGAAACACCATATATTTT.

This clonotype was seen only a few times. V usage is TRBV20-1 and J usage is TRBJ2-5; no clear D. Germline V lookup: CDR1 DFQATT, CDR2 SNEGSKA (reference sequence). The CDR3 covers 10 residues. V shed 7 bases and J shed 4 bases, with 7 bases lying between them. The CDR3 spells CSVRRETQYF. The DNA of the CDR3 is TGCAGTGTAAGAAGAGAGACCCAGTACTTC.

This clonotype was seen only a few times. The V gene is TRBV5-1, the J gene TRBJ2-7; tentative D call: TRBD1 (6 bases). The CDR3 has 14 residues. V lost 4 bases and J 1 base, leaving 12 bases between the germline ends. The germline V gene encodes CDR1 SGHRS and CDR2 YFSETQ. DNA of the CDR3: TGCGCCAGCAGCCTCAAACAGGGATCCTACGAGCAGTACTTC. This translates into CASSLKQGSYEQYF.

This clonotype showed up just a few times. The chain is built from TRBV11-2 and TRBJ2-1, with 11 bases lining up with TRBD2. CDR3 length equals 17 residues. From germline, CDR1 is SGHAT and CDR2 FQNNGV. V shed 1 base, J shed 4 bases, and the junction held 6 bases outside the gene matches. CDR3 in amino acids: CASSLGPGLAVYNEQFF. CDR3 sequence (DNA): TGTGCCAGCAGCTTAGGCCCGGGACTAGCGGTATACAATGAGCAGTTCTTC.

The gene calls are TRBV28 and TRBJ1-2; D not resolved. CDR3 length: 14 residues. Germline V gives CDR1 MDHEN, CDR2 SYDVKM. The V end lost 4 bases, the J end lost 4 bases, and 13 bases lay between the germline ends. CDR3 sequence reads: CASSSPSRAYGYTF. In nucleotides, the CDR3 is TGTGCCAGCAGTTCGCCCTCCCGGGCCTATGGCTACACCTTC.

The J gene is TRBJ2-2, the V gene TRBV5-1, with 7 bases that match TRBD1. With 5 bases clipped from V and 2 bases from J, the junction kept 9 bases outside the gene matches. Looked up from germline, CDR1 is SGHRS and CDR2 is YFSETQ. This CDR3 comprises 16 residues. As DNA, the CDR3 is TGCGCCAGCAGTAGCCTGGACAGGACCAACACCGGGGAGCTGTTTTTT. Its translation is CASSSLDRTNTGELFF.

This clonotype was recorded a few times. The chain links TRBV29-1 to TRBJ2-1, with D tentatively TRBD2 (6 bases). The CDR3 has 13 amino acids. Looked up from germline, CDR1 is SQVTM and CDR2 is ANQGSEA. V was pared by 5 bases and J by 3 bases, with 11 bases between. The CDR3 reads CSVPRGNYNEQFF. The CDR3 DNA is TGCAGCGTTCCACGGGGGAACTACAATGAGCAGTTCTTC.

This clonotype showed up many times. The V and J genes are TRBV4-2 and TRBJ1-6; TRBD1 matches 7 bases. Germline CDR1 and CDR2: LGHNA and YNFKEQ. The CDR3 covers 16 residues. V was clipped by 3 bases and J by 9 bases; unmatched bases: 11. As DNA, the CDR3 is TGTGCCAGCAGCCACCCTGACAGGGATAGAAGTTCACCCCTCCACTTT. Translating it yields CASSHPDRDRSSPLHF.

This clonotype was counted only a few times. The V gene is TRBV5-1, the J gene TRBJ1-5; D unresolved. Trimming removed 1 base from V and 3 bases from J, with 11 bases in between. Per the germline V gene, CDR1 is SGHRS and CDR2 is YFSETQ. This CDR3 is 15 amino acids long. This CDR3 is CASSLPGEDNQPQHF. As DNA, the CDR3 is TGCGCCAGCAGCTTGCCCGGAGAGGACAATCAGCCCCAGCATTTT. Variable domain in full (rest from reference TRBV5-1 and TRBJ1-5): KAGVTQTPRYLIKTRGQQVTLSCSPISGHRSVSWYQQTPGQGLQFLFEYFSETQRNKGNFPGRFSGRQFSNSRSEMNVSTLELGDSALYLCASSLPGEDNQPQHFGDGTRLSIL.

This clonotype has just a few counts. The rearrangement joins TRBV2 to TRBJ2-3; 8 bases are shared with TRBD2. CDR3 length: 15 residues. Germline CDR1 and CDR2: SNHLY and FYNNEI. V was clipped by 7 bases and J by 6 bases; unmatched bases: 12. This CDR3 reads CASTQSAGGADTQYF. The CDR3 nucleotides read TGTGCCAGCACCCAAAGTGCGGGGGGAGCGGATACGCAGTATTTT.

Only a few counts were recorded for this clonotype. This chain connects TRBV6-1 to TRBJ1-1; the D gene is possibly TRBD1 (6 bases). Trimming pared 6 bases from V and 5 bases from J, leaving 22 bases between. Germline V gene sequence: CDR1 MNHNS, CDR2 SASEGT. This CDR3 comprises 16 residues. The CDR3 DNA is TGTGCCAGCAGCCTCCGTTATGGAGGGGGGTGGACTGAAGCTTTCTTT. This encodes CASSLRYGGGWTEAFF.

This clonotype turned up a few times. The CDR3 reads CASVLQLLTEAFF. In DNA form, the CDR3 reads TGTGCCAGCGTTCTCCAGTTGCTAACTGAAGCTTTCTTT. V and J are TRBV6-6 and TRBJ1-1; no reliable D call. From germline, CDR1 is MNHNY and CDR2 SVGAGI (reference sequence). The V end lost 8 bases, the J end lost 5 bases, and 15 bases lay between the germline ends. The CDR3 covers 13 residues.

The chain employs TRBV12-3 or TRBV12-4 and TRBJ2-5, with a tentative D call TRBD1 (6 bases). The V end lost 9 bases, the J end lost 2 bases, and 13 bases lay between the germline ends. The CDR3 contains 13 residues. The CDR3 sequence: CASTRGGQETQYF. In nucleotides, the CDR3 is TGTGCCAGTACGCGAGGGGGACAAGAGACCCAGTACTTC.

The table lists this clonotype with a few counts. The chain couples TRBV9 to TRBJ1-5, with a tentative D call TRBD1 (5 bases). Trimming pared 0 bases from V and 8 bases from J, leaving 15 bases between. The CDR3 runs to 15 residues. Germline V CDR1 and CDR2: SGDLS, YYNGEE. Here the CDR3 reads CASSVGGAAYEPQHF. The CDR3 region has the DNA TGTGCCAGCAGCGTAGGCGGGGCGGCGTATGAGCCCCAGCATTTT. Combining the CDR3 with reference TRBV9 and TRBJ1-5 gives the whole variable domain DSGVTQTPKHLITATGQRVTLRCSPRSGDLSVYWYQQSLDQGLQFLIQYYNGEERAKGNILERFSAQQFPDLHSELNLSSLELGDSALYFCASSVGGAAYEPQHFGDGTRLSIL.